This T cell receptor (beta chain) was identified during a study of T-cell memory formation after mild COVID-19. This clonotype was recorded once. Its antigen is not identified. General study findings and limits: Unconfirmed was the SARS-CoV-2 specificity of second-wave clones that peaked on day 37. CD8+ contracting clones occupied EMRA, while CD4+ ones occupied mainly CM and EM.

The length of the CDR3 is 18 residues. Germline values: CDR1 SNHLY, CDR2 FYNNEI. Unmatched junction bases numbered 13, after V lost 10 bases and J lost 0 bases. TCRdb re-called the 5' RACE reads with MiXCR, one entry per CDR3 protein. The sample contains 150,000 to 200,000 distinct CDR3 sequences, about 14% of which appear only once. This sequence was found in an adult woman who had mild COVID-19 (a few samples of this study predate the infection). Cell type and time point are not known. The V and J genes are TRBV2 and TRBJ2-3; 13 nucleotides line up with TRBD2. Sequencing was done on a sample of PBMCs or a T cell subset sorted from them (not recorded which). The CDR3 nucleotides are TGTGCCACCCGAACCGGGACTAGCGGGACTGCTAGCACAGATACGCAGTATTTT. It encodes CATRTGTSGTASTDTQYF.